This T cell receptor beta chain was profiled in a study of OX40 agonist ivuxolimab in advanced cancers. Study-level points and caveats: There were also nonresponders showing low normalized T-cell clonal expansion.

To note about this clone: Its antigen is still unknown.

Here immunoSEQ multiplex PCR was the method, and the copy in TCRdb shows in-frame clones only, minus some. The sample consists of some 60,000 clones, approximately 90% of them appearing once. V gave up 6 bases and J gave up 6 bases, with 12 bases separating them. The CDR3 has 13 residues. Per the germline V gene, CDR1 is MGHRA and CDR2 is YSYEKL. The sequencing used CD4+ or CD8+ T cells sorted from blood, collected in a trial of the OX40 agonist ivuxolimab. This clonotype was obtained from an adult with an advanced solid tumor such as melanoma, head and neck, liver or kidney cancer. The chain recombines TRBV4-1 with TRBJ2-1; maybe TRBD1 (6 bases). CDR3 DNA sequence: TGCGCCAGCAGAGCGACAGGAGTCAATGAGCAGTTCTTC. It specifies CASRATGVNEQFF.